This note documents a single T cell receptor beta chain sequence. Assay used: immunoSEQ multiplex PCR; TCRdb lists only in-frame clones, some missing. The repertoire has tens of thousands of clones, about 80% of them found once; the top ten carry around 7%. The data are from a study of a mutant IDH1 vaccine in newly diagnosed glioma. This sample's time point: baseline, week 1 (first vaccination visit). The treatment denotes: pre-vaccination baseline after standard-of-care therapy. Donors harbored newly found WHO grade 3 or 4 IDH1-mutant, ATRX-lost astrocytomas. CDR1 and CDR2 (germline): SNHLY, FYNNEI. V lost 4 bases to trimming and J lost 6 bases, with 9 bases between them. The CDR3 runs 13 residues.

The origin of this receptor is a woman aged 45-59 years with glioma. Sequencing used PBMCs, obtained from a glioma patient treated with radiotherapy, temozolomide or both. The chain links TRBV2 to TRBJ2-2; possible D gene TRBD2, 5 bases. The CDR3 is CASSGLAAGELFF. CDR3 coding DNA: TGTGCCAGCAGTGGGCTAGCTGCCGGGGAGCTGTTTTTT.